This TCR beta chain was sequenced in a study of cytomegalovirus exposure and HLA in healthy donors. Of note for this clone: The antigen remains undetermined.

The primer mix had 60 Vbeta and 13 Jbeta primers. Profiling relied on immunoSEQ multiplex PCR, and the TCRdb table lists in-frame clones only, not all of them. The table lists some 130,000 clones, about 79% of them singletons. Study-wide results and caveats: Later on, a genetic analysis was performed. It linked a missense variant in DCLRE1C with V- and J-gene trimming of TCR beta.

V was pared by 3 bases and J by 2 bases, with 4 bases of the junction left unmatched. The germline CDR1 and CDR2 sequences are LNHDA and SQIVND (reference sequence). This CDR3 region has 16 residues. V gene TRBV19 combines with J gene TRBJ2-1; 10 nucleotides line up with TRBD2. This clonotype originated in a man aged 18 to 30 in good health and CMV-seronegative. The sequenced material came from PBMCs. CDR3 protein: CASSIIAGGTYNEQFF. CDR3 sequence (DNA): TGTGCCAGTAGTATCATAGCGGGAGGCACCTACAATGAGCAGTTCTTC.